This TCR beta chain was retrieved from a study of T cell repertoires in cytomegalovirus infection. TCRdb re-analysed the reads in MiXCR, keeping a single row per CDR3 protein. Counted here are fewer than 1,000,000 distinct CDR3 sequences, around 32% occurring once; the ten biggest clones make up roughly 13%. This clonotype was observed at least ten times. What it binds is not known. Germline loops: CDR1 SGHTA, CDR2 FQGNSA. Germline trimming cut 0 bases from V and 2 bases from J; bases unmatched to any gene: 7. The CDR3 runs 16 residues. Findings of the study overall: Identification of carriers of CMV plus the relevant HLA was achieved through cumulative public TCR beta family frequency.

The TCR originated in a human donor in good health (CMV status not recorded). Some clones in this sample may be carry-over from other donors' samples. V gene TRBV7-2 combines with J gene TRBJ2-7; TRBD2 matches at 7 bases. The input for sequencing was cultured CD8+ T cells from PBMCs, taken from culture after CMV antigen stimulation. The CDR3 loop is CASSLAGGGLAYEQYV. The CDR3 DNA reads as TGTGCCAGCAGCTTAGCGGGCGGGGGTTTGGCCTACGAGCAGTACGTC.